The entry below gives a single T cell receptor (beta chain) sequence along with its context. This clonotype has more than one count but fewer than ten. The antigen it recognizes is unknown. The germline gene is not matched at one end of the junction; a read error may be the cause. Ophthalmopathy patients had moderately to severely active disease, Clinical Activity Score of at least 3, NOSPECS grade of at least 4, and disease duration under 3 months. Anyone with other autoimmune diseases, uncontrolled infections, pregnancy or lactation was excluded from the study. Diagnosis relied on clinical symptoms, serum thyroxine, TRAb, thyroid ultrasound and orbital computed tomography. Using Ficoll-Paque density gradient centrifugation, PBMCs were isolated from 10 ml of fresh peripheral blood. Total RNA was extracted using Trizol reagent, and RNA quality was checked on an Agilent 2100 Bioanalyzer. From its cysteine to its phenylalanine, the CDR3 spans 17 amino acids. The retained sequence is limited to the CDR3, 51 bases, with the frame set at the first base. Per the germline V gene (reference sequence), SEHNR is the CDR1 and FQNEAQ is the CDR2.

This specimen belongs to a study of Graves' ophthalmopathy and Graves' hyperthyroidism (dated by TCRdb to 2016 to 2019). Background for the entire study: Peripheral blood was collected before any treatment was given, at the time of initial diagnosis. To tell Graves' ophthalmopathy apart from Graves' hyperthyroidism, and to predict which patients would progress to ophthalmopathy, the study relied on TCR beta repertoire signatures. In total, around 130 blood samples were TCR-sequenced: some 43 ophthalmopathy, over 70 hyperthyroidism and about 17 hyperthyroidism-to-ophthalmopathy patients. A discovery set of about a hundred patients (approximately 42 ophthalmopathy, fewer than 60 stable hyperthyroidism) was enrolled to explore V-J signatures distinguishing ophthalmopathy from hyperthyroidism. For independent validation, a separate cohort was made up of 18 hyperthyroidism patients plus 17 patients who later progressed from hyperthyroidism to ophthalmopathy. In over 5 hyperthyroidism patients, the T-cell repertoire of thyroid tissue was compared with the T-cell repertoire of blood. Following sample collection, hyperthyroidism patients were given methimazole at a starting dose of 30 mg daily, and ophthalmopathy patients were given high-dose intravenous methylprednisolone.

For repertoire sequencing, the TCR beta CDR3 regions were amplified from RNA transcripts. The first round was an RT-PCR using HTBI primers with the Qiagen OneStep RT-PCR kit, and this first round was followed by a second-round multiplex PCR, then size selection and purification. The libraries underwent paired-end sequencing with 100 bp reads on an Illumina HiSeq2000. Concerning the study's data processing: SOAPnuke was used to process the reads, removing any read that contained adapters or uncalled bases, had a mean Phred below 15, or lacked an exact match to the constant primer or identifier. High-quality paired reads were merged with COPE v1.2.5. Each unique nucleotide sequence was defined as a clonotype, and clonotypes were aligned to IMGT TRB V, D and J references with MiTCR v1.1. The analysis was limited to V-J combinations with a frequency above 0.0001, which together covered approximately 99% of the repertoires. For each V-J combination, a TCR clonal expansion and chaos score was defined as F50 clonal expansion divided by the chaos observed in the TCRdist matrix. Welch's t-statistics and random forest were used to narrow the features down to approximately 13 V-J combinations, which were then fed into a naive Bayes classifier. Thyroid-blood repertoire similarity was quantified with the Morisita-Horn index. The public sequencing data were trimmed at Q25 with fastp and processed into clonotypes with MiXCR by TCRdb, which kept only in-frame beta chains. One record per CDR3 amino acid sequence lists the most common genes and DNA. TCRdb, not the authors, supplied the V and J calls. The sample yields hundreds of thousands of distinct CDR3 sequences; about two fifths were counted once. 3% to 4% of the sample lies in the top ten.

Beyond this particular receptor, the publication reports: No statistical method was used to set the sample size in advance, and the investigators knew which group each participant was assigned to. Most expanded thyroid clonotypes with frequency above 0.001 were also detected in blood, suggesting blood repertoires may reflect the thyroid immune response. In cross-validation, the 13-signature model distinguished ophthalmopathy from stable hyperthyroidism with approximately 85% sensitivity and 81% to 83% specificity, and in the test set the corresponding values were approximately 80% and 75%. In validation, the model predicted ophthalmopathy progression with 55% to 71% sensitivity and 72.22% specificity; more than ten predicted patients were CT-confirmed with GO in a median of roughly 6.8 months.

This sequence uses TRBV7-9 and TRBJ2-7; confidence is insufficient to name the D gene. Sample: peripheral blood. This TCR was sampled from an adult man with Graves' ophthalmopathy. For the CDR3, the sequence is CASSQHLAQTSSYEQYF. At the DNA level, the sequence is TGCGCCAGCAGCCAACACCTGGCCCAGACCAGCTCCTACGAGCAGTACTTC. Supplemented by the reference TRBV7-9 and TRBJ2-7 proteins around the CDR3, the complete variable domain is DTGVSQNPRHKITKRGQNVTFRCDPISEHNRLYWYRQTLGQGPEFLTYFQNEAQLEKSRLLSDRFSAERPKGSFSTLEIQRTEQGDSAMYLCASSQHLAQTSSYEQYFGPGTRLTVT.